A single sample gave rise to the 5 T cell receptor beta chains below, sequenced in a study of T cells after yellow fever vaccination. TCRdb processed the 5' RACE reads anew with MiXCR; each CDR3 protein has one entry. The sample holds approximately 300,000 distinct CDR3 sequences, 6.8% seen once. The sequences come from PBMCs, collected roughly 45 days after the first yellow fever vaccination. The receptors shown here come from a man younger than 35 who received the YFV17D yellow fever vaccine.

This clonotype was observed a few times. J is TRBJ1-1 and V is TRBV4-3, with TRBD1 matching 8 bases. The V segment lost 1 base and the J segment 3 bases; nucleotides outside the gene matches: 13. CDR1 and CDR2 (germline): LGHNA, YSLEER. The CDR3 spans 18 residues. This CDR3 reads CASSQADRQGPMDTEAFF. CDR3 DNA sequence: TGCGCCAGCAGCCAAGCCGATCGACAGGGGCCAATGGACACTGAAGCTTTCTTT.

In this sample, this clonotype turned up a few times. The J gene is TRBJ1-1, the V gene TRBV5-1, with 9 bases matching TRBD1. Germline trimming cut 3 bases from V and 1 base from J; bases unmatched to any gene: 4. The CDR3 totals 15 residues. Germline CDR1 reads SGHRS; CDR2 reads YFSETQ. CDR3 DNA: TGCGCCAGCAGCTATACAGGGGGCAGGAACACTGAAGCTTTCTTT. It is translated as CASSYTGGRNTEAFF.

This chain connects TRBV24-1 to TRBJ2-3; 7 bases agree with TRBD2. Unmatched junction bases numbered 15, after V lost 8 bases and J lost 11 bases. The CDR3 is 14 amino acids. Looked up from germline, CDR1 is KGHDR and CDR2 is SFDVKD. CDR3 nucleotide sequence: TGTGCCACCAACGGGGAGGGCCCGCACAAGGGGCAGTATTTT. It encodes CATNGEGPHKGQYF.

This clonotype was seen only a few times. J is TRBJ2-2 and V is TRBV4-2, with D maybe TRBD1 (6 bases). This CDR3 has 14 residues. The V end lost 4 bases, the J end lost 7 bases, and 13 bases lay between the germline ends. Looked up from germline, CDR1 is LGHNA and CDR2 is YNFKEQ. DNA for the CDR3: TGTGCCAGCAGCCCACAGGGTAATGGCGGGGAGCTGTTTTTT. Residues: CASSPQGNGGELFF.

This clonotype has only a few counts. The chain combines TRBV27 with TRBJ1-3, with 7 nucleotides matching TRBD1. This CDR3 is 15 amino acids long. The V gene end was trimmed by 5 bases and the J gene end by 4 bases; junction bases not matched to a gene: 8. Germline CDR1 reads MNHEY; CDR2 reads SMNVEV (reference sequence). CDR3 amino acids: CASSPTGSTGNTIYF. The CDR3, as DNA: TGTGCCAGCAGTCCGACAGGGTCGACAGGAAACACCATATATTTT.